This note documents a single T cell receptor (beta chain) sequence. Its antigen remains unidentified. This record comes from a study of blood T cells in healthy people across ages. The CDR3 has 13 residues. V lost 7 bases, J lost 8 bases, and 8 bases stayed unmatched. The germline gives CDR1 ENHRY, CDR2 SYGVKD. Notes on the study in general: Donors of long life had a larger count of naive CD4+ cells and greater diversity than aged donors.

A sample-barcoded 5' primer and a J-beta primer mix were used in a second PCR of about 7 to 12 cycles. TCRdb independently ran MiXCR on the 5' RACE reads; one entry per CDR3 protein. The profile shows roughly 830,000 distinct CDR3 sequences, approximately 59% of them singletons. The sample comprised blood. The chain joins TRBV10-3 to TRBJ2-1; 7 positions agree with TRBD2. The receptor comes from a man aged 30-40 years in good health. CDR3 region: CAITGLVADEQFF. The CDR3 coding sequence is TGTGCCATCACCGGACTAGTCGCGGATGAGCAGTTCTTC.